These 4 T cell receptor beta chains originate from one sample sequenced in a study of CD8 T cells in Susac syndrome. RNA was extracted with the RNeasy kit, and a quantity of 0.5 to 1 ug was reverse transcribed using random hexamers. TCRdb used MiXCR to reprocess the immunoSEQ multiplex PCR reads, holding one entry per CDR3 protein. The repertoire holds about 180,000 distinct CDR3 sequences, roughly 92% seen once, with approximately 0.11% in the top ten. Source material: CD4+ T cells from PBMCs. Receptor source: a human donor with Susac syndrome.

This chain joins TRBV5-1 and TRBJ1-5; TRBD1 agrees at 9 bases. The CDR3 loop spans 16 amino acids. Trimming at V came to 2 bases and at J to 1 base, leaving 4 bases not matched to a gene. The germline V gene has CDR1 SGHRS and CDR2 YFSETQ. The CDR3 protein is CASSLQGAFSNQPQHF. The CDR3 coding sequence is TGCGCCAGCAGCTTACAGGGGGCCTTCAGCAATCAGCCCCAGCATTTT.

The rearrangement links TRBV4-3 to TRBJ2-2; 7 nucleotides agree with TRBD1. This CDR3 spans 16 amino acids. Trimming at V came to 1 base and at J to 6 bases, leaving 8 bases not matched to a gene. Germline V CDR1 and CDR2: LGHNA, YSLEER. CDR3 sequence: CASSQADRRSPGELFF. In DNA form, the CDR3 reads TGCGCCAGCAGCCAAGCGGACAGGCGATCACCCGGGGAGCTGTTTTTT.

This chain links TRBV20-1 with TRBJ2-1; 10 bases are a match to TRBD2. V trimming: 5 bases; J trimming: 9 bases; junction bases outside the gene matches: 16. This CDR3 spans 16 amino acids. From germline, CDR1 is DFQATT and CDR2 SNEGSKA (reference sequence). CDR3 amino acids: CSARYPRLAGVVEQFF. The CDR3, as DNA: TGCAGTGCTCGATACCCCAGGCTAGCGGGGGTGGTTGAGCAGTTCTTC.

This sequence joins TRBV6-5 and TRBJ1-5, with D possibly TRBD1 on 5 matching bases. Germline CDR1 and CDR2: MNHEY and SVGAGI. Trimming stripped 0 bases from V and 5 bases from J, with 8 bases between. The CDR3 sequence is 14 residues long. The CDR3 DNA is TGTGCCAGCAGTTACTCAAGGGGCGATCAGCCCCAGCATTTT. This codes for CASSYSRGDQPQHF.